These T cell receptor beta chains were read from a single sample in a study of human T cells and chemical hapten exposure. TCRdb analysed the RACE reads with MiXCR anew, one entry per CDR3 protein. This sample has roughly 100,000 distinct CDR3 sequences; more than 10% occur once, and the top ten carry 1.6%. The specimen was whole blood, collected in connection with sensitization to the hapten diphenylcyclopropenone (DPC). Receptors originate from a woman in her 50s with alopecia areata. Some clones in this sample may be carry-over from other donors' samples. Both conserved end residues are part of each CDR3. The D gene is left open where the match is weak. For some rows the clone size is stated as once, few or many, or as a class when expanded; others skip it.

CDR3nt: TGTGCCAGCAGGACCCTTATTCGGGGGCTTGGCACTGAAGCTTTCTTT; CDR3aa: CASRTLIRGLGTEAFF; v_gene: TRBV28; abundance: many; j_gene: TRBJ1-1; d_gene: NA; len: 16
CDR3nt: TGTGCCAGCACCGTTATGGGGGCTGGCTACACCTTC; CDR3aa: CASTVMGAGYTF; v_gene: TRBV7-2; abundance: many; j_gene: TRBJ1-2; d_gene: NA; len: 12
CDR3nt: TGTGCCAGCAGACCTCGACTAGCGGGAGTAGAGACCCAGTACTTC; CDR3aa: CASRPRLAGVETQYF; v_gene: TRBV28; abundance: NA; j_gene: TRBJ2-5; d_gene: TRBD2; len: 15
CDR3nt: TGCAGTGCTAGACTAGCGGGGAGCACCGGGGAGCTGTTTTTT; CDR3aa: CSARLAGSTGELFF; v_gene: TRBV20-1; abundance: many; j_gene: TRBJ2-2; d_gene: TRBD2; len: 14
CDR3nt: TGTGCCAGCTCACTAAATGGACAGGGCAGGGATGAGCAGTTCTTC; CDR3aa: CASSLNGQGRDEQFF; v_gene: TRBV18; abundance: NA; j_gene: TRBJ2-1; d_gene: TRBD1; len: 15
CDR3nt: TGTGCCAGCTCACCAAGGGCGAAGGGGCTCGTACCTAATGAAAAACTGTTTTTT; CDR3aa: CASSPRAKGLVPNEKLFF; v_gene: TRBV18; abundance: few; j_gene: TRBJ1-4; d_gene: NA; len: 18
CDR3nt: TGTGCCAGCACCCTCCAGGGTAACACTGAAGCTTTCTTT; CDR3aa: CASTLQGNTEAFF; v_gene: TRBV6-2/TRBV6-3; abundance: many; j_gene: TRBJ1-1; d_gene: NA; len: 13
CDR3nt: TGTGCCAGCAGCTCCCATCAGGAAGGCTACACCTTC; CDR3aa: CASSSHQEGYTF; v_gene: TRBV27; abundance: few; j_gene: TRBJ1-2; d_gene: NA; len: 12
CDR3nt: TGTGCCAGCAGCCTGTCGTACAGACAAGAGACCCAGTACTTC; CDR3aa: CASSLSYRQETQYF; v_gene: TRBV11-2; abundance: few; j_gene: TRBJ2-5; d_gene: NA; len: 14
CDR3nt: TGTGCCAGCAGCGTAGGAGGGGGAGTGAACACTGAAGCTTTCTTT; CDR3aa: CASSVGGGVNTEAFF; v_gene: TRBV9; abundance: many; j_gene: TRBJ1-1; d_gene: NA; len: 15
CDR3nt: TGCAGCGTCACCGGGACTAGCGGGAGGCTTTCCTACAATGAGCAGTTCTTC; CDR3aa: CSVTGTSGRLSYNEQFF; v_gene: TRBV29-1; abundance: few; j_gene: TRBJ2-1; d_gene: TRBD2; len: 17
CDR3nt: TGCGCCAGCAGTCCCGGACGGGACGGGGAGCTGTTTTTT; CDR3aa: CASSPGRDGELFF; v_gene: TRBV10-2; abundance: NA; j_gene: TRBJ2-2; d_gene: NA; len: 13
CDR3nt: TGTGCCAGTAGTGGCCCTTGGGGCTCCTATAATTCACCCCTCCACTTT; CDR3aa: CASSGPWGSYNSPLHF; v_gene: TRBV19; abundance: few; j_gene: TRBJ1-6; d_gene: NA; len: 16
CDR3nt: TGTGCCAGCAGCCCAGAGCTATCAGCGGGGGGCGGTACGCAGTATTTT; CDR3aa: CASSPELSAGGGTQYF; v_gene: TRBV7-2; abundance: NA; j_gene: TRBJ2-3; d_gene: TRBD2; len: 16
CDR3nt: TGTGCCAGCAGCTTAGGAGGGAGACAGGGGGTTCAGCCCCAGCATTTT; CDR3aa: CASSLGGRQGVQPQHF; v_gene: TRBV7-2; abundance: few; j_gene: TRBJ1-5; d_gene: TRBD1; len: 16
CDR3nt: TGTGCCAGCAGTTTCTGCCGGGACAGGGGGCAGTGTGGGGACGAGCAGTACTTC; CDR3aa: CASSFCRDRGQCGDEQYF; v_gene: TRBV6-2/TRBV6-3; abundance: few; j_gene: TRBJ2-7; d_gene: TRBD1; len: 18
CDR3nt: TGTGCCAGCAGTTCCCGCGGAGCGGGGTTCGCTAATGAGCAGTTCTTC; CDR3aa: CASSSRGAGFANEQFF; v_gene: TRBV27; abundance: NA; j_gene: TRBJ2-1; d_gene: TRBD2; len: 16
CDR3nt: TGTGCCAGCAGTTCTCCTAGCGGGGTTAGCACAGATACGCAGTATTTT; CDR3aa: CASSSPSGVSTDTQYF; v_gene: TRBV28; abundance: NA; j_gene: TRBJ2-3; d_gene: TRBD2; len: 16
CDR3nt: TGCGCCAGCAGCCCAGGACTAGTAATGGAAGAGACCCAGTACTTC; CDR3aa: CASSPGLVMEETQYF; v_gene: TRBV5-1; abundance: few; j_gene: TRBJ2-5; d_gene: TRBD2; len: 15
CDR3nt: TGTGCCAGCAGCTACGGTCCCACCGTTACGCAGTATTTT; CDR3aa: CASSYGPTVTQYF; v_gene: TRBV7-6; abundance: once; j_gene: TRBJ2-3; d_gene: NA; len: 13
CDR3nt: TGCGCCAGCAGCTTTGGACCGGTTAATGAAAAACTGTTTTTT; CDR3aa: CASSFGPVNEKLFF; v_gene: TRBV5-1; abundance: few; j_gene: TRBJ1-4; d_gene: NA; len: 14
CDR3nt: TGTGCCAGCAGCCCCGGGCTCCCTAGCTATGGCTACACCTTC; CDR3aa: CASSPGLPSYGYTF; v_gene: TRBV12-3/TRBV12-4; abundance: NA; j_gene: TRBJ1-2; d_gene: NA; len: 14
CDR3nt: TGTGCCAGCTCAGCGGGACAGGGGGCGACTGAAGCTTTCTTT; CDR3aa: CASSAGQGATEAFF; v_gene: TRBV18; abundance: NA; j_gene: TRBJ1-1; d_gene: TRBD1; len: 14
CDR3nt: TGTGCCAGCAGTTCTAGGGCCGGGGAGCTGTTTTTT; CDR3aa: CASSSRAGELFF; v_gene: TRBV12-3/TRBV12-4; abundance: few; j_gene: TRBJ2-2; d_gene: NA; len: 12